Many counts were recorded for the clone carrying this T cell receptor (beta chain). Its antigen remains unknown. TCRdb re-derived calls from the 5' RACE reads in MiXCR, one entry per CDR3 protein. This table holds roughly 600,000 distinct CDR3 sequences, about 20% found once. The sample comes from a study of T-cell memory formation after mild COVID-19. Overall study context: TCR clusters showed largely donor specificity.

General study results and limits: Researchers found some responding clones in pre-infection memory, a sign that cross-reactive memory joined.

The specimen sequenced was PBMCs or a T cell subset sorted from them (not recorded which). This clonotype originated in an adult woman who had mild COVID-19 (a few samples of this study predate the infection). Cell type and time point are not known.

The CDR3 reads CASSPGPFSNQPQHF. As DNA, the CDR3 is TGTGCCAGCAGTCCAGGACCTTTTAGCAATCAGCCCCAGCATTTT. The chain joins TRBV27 to TRBJ1-5, with D unclear. The ends were cut back, 5 bases at V and 0 bases at J, with 11 bases in the middle. The CDR3 extends over 15 amino acids. The germline V gene has CDR1 MNHEY and CDR2 SMNVEV (reference sequence).